One and the same sample provided the 16 T cell receptor beta chains below, sequenced in a study of sequential checkpoint blockade in melanoma. Treatment described: randomized to nivolumab then ipilimumab (arm A) or the reverse (arm B). Assay: immunoSEQ multiplex PCR; the TCRdb copy retains only in-frame clones and omits some. This table has about 28,000 clones, approximately 75% appearing once. Material: CD8+ T cells sorted from blood (inferred from file names), obtained from a patient given nivolumab and ipilimumab in sequence. The receptors here all came from a human donor with melanoma.

This clone is a singleton in its sample. The J gene is TRBJ2-2, the V gene TRBV7-2, with D uncertain. V was shortened by 3 bases and J by 4 bases, with 15 bases between the two germline ends. Germline assignment: CDR1 SGHTA and CDR2 FQGNSA. The CDR3 is 16 amino acids. The CDR3 DNA reads TGTGCCAGCAGCTTCCCGAGCAGGATGCTCACCGGGGAGCTGTTTTTT. This encodes CASSFPSRMLTGELFF.

The CDR3 DNA follows: TGCGCCAGCAGCCAAGAGGGTGGCGACAGTCCGACGGGCTACACCTTC. Translation gives CASSQEGGDSPTGYTF. The chain combines TRBV4-3 with TRBJ1-2; D may be TRBD1 (5 bases). The V end lost 0 bases, the J end lost 8 bases, and 19 bases lay between the germline ends. Germline V lookup: CDR1 LGHNA, CDR2 YSLEER. The length of the CDR3 is 16 residues.

The chain employs TRBV19 and TRBJ2-1; 8 bases are a match to TRBD2. In germline, CDR1 is LNHDA, CDR2 SQIVND (reference sequence). Unmatched junction bases numbered 6, after V lost 1 base and J lost 4 bases. This CDR3 has 16 amino acids. This CDR3 is CASSIAFRGGYNEQFF. In DNA form, the CDR3 reads TGTGCCAGTAGTATAGCCTTCCGGGGGGGGTACAATGAGCAGTTCTTC.

The V call is TRBV27, the J call TRBJ2-3; TRBD2 aligns across 8 bases. CDR3 length: 16 amino acids. From germline, CDR1 is MNHEY and CDR2 SMNVEV (reference sequence). Germline trimming cut 1 base from V and 2 bases from J; bases unmatched to any gene: 5. The CDR3 DNA is TGTGCCAGCAGTTTATTGGCTAGCGGGTCCACAGATACGCAGTATTTT. Protein: CASSLLASGSTDTQYF.

The table lists this clone with a few counts. The chain uses TRBV6-5 and TRBJ1-5, with a tentative D call TRBD1 (6 bases). Looked up from germline, CDR1 is MNHEY and CDR2 is SVGAGI. The V and J ends lost 5 bases and 6 bases respectively, with 11 bases between them. CDR3 size: 13 residues. The CDR3 coding sequence is TGTGCCAGCAGTGGCACAGGGAGTCAGCCCCAGCATTTT. Translation: CASSGTGSQPQHF.

The V and J genes are TRBV28 and TRBJ2-2; tentatively, D is TRBD1 (5 bases). V lost 1 base and J 2 bases, leaving 8 bases between the germline ends. The CDR3 is 15 residues long. Germline values: CDR1 MDHEN, CDR2 SYDVKM. The CDR3 nucleotides are TGTGCCAGCAGTTTATCAGGGCTCAACACCGGGGAGCTGTTTTTT. It translates to CASSLSGLNTGELFF.

This clone has a handful of counts. The V call is TRBV7-9, the J call TRBJ1-2, with a weak D call TRBD1 (5 bases). The V and J ends lost 7 bases and 5 bases respectively, with 14 bases between them. Germline V CDR1 and CDR2: SEHNR, FQNEAQ (reference sequence). The CDR3 has 13 amino acids. CDR3 in amino acids: CASNQGAAYGYTF. The CDR3 nucleotides read TGTGCCAGCAACCAAGGGGCAGCATATGGCTACACCTTC.

This clone has a handful of counts. This sequence joins TRBV7-9 and TRBJ1-2; D is unclear. The CDR3 runs 16 residues. With 0 bases removed from V and 5 bases from J, the gap between germline ends came to 16 bases. The germline CDR1 and CDR2 sequences are SEHNR and FQNEAQ (reference sequence). The CDR3 reads CASSLALSGTRYGYTF. The CDR3 bases are TGTGCCAGCAGCTTAGCGTTATCTGGCACGCGGTATGGCTACACCTTC.

The V and J genes are TRBV28 and TRBJ2-1; the match to TRBD2 covers 11 bases. CDR1 and CDR2 from the germline V gene are MDHEN and SYDVKM. V dropped 7 bases and J dropped 7; count of bases not matched to a gene: 9. CDR3 length equals 15 residues. The CDR3 region is CASNLLAGALNEQFF. The CDR3 region has the DNA TGTGCCAGCAACCTACTAGCGGGGGCCTTAAATGAGCAGTTCTTC. Looking up the rest from reference TRBV28 and TRBJ2-1 gives the full variable domain: DVKVTQSSRYLVKRTGEKVFLECVQDMDHENMFWYRQDPGLGLRLIYFSYDVKMKEKGDIPEGYSVSREKKERFSLILESASTNQTSMYLCASNLLAGALNEQFFGPGTRLTVL.

The chain joins TRBV7-2 to TRBJ2-7; maybe TRBD1 (6 bases). Germline values: CDR1 SGHTA, CDR2 FQGNSA. The CDR3 runs 14 residues. Trimming cost V 5 bases and J 4 bases, with 15 bases left between them. The CDR3 sequence is CASSPPGHAYEQYF. CDR3 DNA: TGTGCCAGCAGCCCCCCGGGACACGCTTACGAGCAGTACTTC.

V and J are TRBV19 and TRBJ2-1, with a possible D match to TRBD1 (6 bases). The germline V gene has CDR1 LNHDA and CDR2 SQIVND (reference sequence). V lost 7 bases and J lost 0, with 16 bases in between. The CDR3 has 16 amino acids. The CDR3 DNA is TGTGCCAGTATGGGCCAGGGGTTTAGCTCCTACAATGAGCAGTTCTTC. It encodes CASMGQGFSSYNEQFF.

This clone appeared a single time. The chain recombines TRBV4-3 with TRBJ2-2; the D is unclear. Germline CDR1 reads LGHNA; CDR2 reads YSLEER. The CDR3 has 13 amino acids. V was clipped by 0 bases and J by 7 bases, with 6 bases between them. CDR3 sequence reads: CASSQDFNGELFF. The CDR3 region has the DNA TGCGCCAGCAGCCAAGATTTTAACGGGGAGCTGTTTTTT.

Only a few counts were recorded for this clone. The chain recombines TRBV4-1 with TRBJ2-3; 7 nucleotides match TRBD2. J lost 0 bases, V lost 5 bases, and 2 bases had no gene match. The CDR3 runs 14 residues. Germline values: CDR1 MGHRA, CDR2 YSYEKL. CDR3 DNA: TGCGCCAGCAGCGTTAGCGGGAGCACAGATACGCAGTATTTT. The encoded protein is CASSVSGSTDTQYF.

This clone was detected only once. V usage is TRBV7-9 and J usage is TRBJ1-1; D is undetermined. The length of the CDR3 is 13 residues. The V gene's germline CDR1 is SEHNR and CDR2 FQNEAQ (reference sequence). V was clipped by 3 bases and J by 4 bases, with 9 bases between them. The CDR3 sequence: CASSFYAGTEAFF. CDR3 bases: TGTGCCAGCAGCTTTTACGCGGGCACTGAAGCTTTCTTT.

This rearrangement joins TRBV7-9 to TRBJ1-2; 10 bases map to TRBD1. The CDR3 sequence is 15 residues long. Looked up from germline, CDR1 is SEHNR and CDR2 is FQNEAQ (reference sequence). V trimming: 3 bases; J trimming: 8 bases; junction bases outside the gene matches: 9. The CDR3 spells CASSLGTGEIEGYTF. The CDR3 DNA is TGTGCCAGCAGCTTGGGGACAGGGGAAATCGAAGGCTACACCTTC.

V usage is TRBV9 and J usage is TRBJ1-6; D ambiguous. Trimming stripped 1 base from V and 8 bases from J, with 13 bases between. The CDR3 totals 15 residues. CDR1 is SGDLS, CDR2 YYNGEE, per germline. CDR3 sequence (DNA): TGTGCCAGCAGCGTAAGCGTCTCCCCCGATTCACCCCTCCACTTT. This codes for CASSVSVSPDSPLHF. Looking up the rest from reference TRBV9 and TRBJ1-6 gives the full variable domain: DSGVTQTPKHLITATGQRVTLRCSPRSGDLSVYWYQQSLDQGLQFLIQYYNGEERAKGNILERFSAQQFPDLHSELNLSSLELGDSALYFCASSVSVSPDSPLHFGNGTRLTVT.